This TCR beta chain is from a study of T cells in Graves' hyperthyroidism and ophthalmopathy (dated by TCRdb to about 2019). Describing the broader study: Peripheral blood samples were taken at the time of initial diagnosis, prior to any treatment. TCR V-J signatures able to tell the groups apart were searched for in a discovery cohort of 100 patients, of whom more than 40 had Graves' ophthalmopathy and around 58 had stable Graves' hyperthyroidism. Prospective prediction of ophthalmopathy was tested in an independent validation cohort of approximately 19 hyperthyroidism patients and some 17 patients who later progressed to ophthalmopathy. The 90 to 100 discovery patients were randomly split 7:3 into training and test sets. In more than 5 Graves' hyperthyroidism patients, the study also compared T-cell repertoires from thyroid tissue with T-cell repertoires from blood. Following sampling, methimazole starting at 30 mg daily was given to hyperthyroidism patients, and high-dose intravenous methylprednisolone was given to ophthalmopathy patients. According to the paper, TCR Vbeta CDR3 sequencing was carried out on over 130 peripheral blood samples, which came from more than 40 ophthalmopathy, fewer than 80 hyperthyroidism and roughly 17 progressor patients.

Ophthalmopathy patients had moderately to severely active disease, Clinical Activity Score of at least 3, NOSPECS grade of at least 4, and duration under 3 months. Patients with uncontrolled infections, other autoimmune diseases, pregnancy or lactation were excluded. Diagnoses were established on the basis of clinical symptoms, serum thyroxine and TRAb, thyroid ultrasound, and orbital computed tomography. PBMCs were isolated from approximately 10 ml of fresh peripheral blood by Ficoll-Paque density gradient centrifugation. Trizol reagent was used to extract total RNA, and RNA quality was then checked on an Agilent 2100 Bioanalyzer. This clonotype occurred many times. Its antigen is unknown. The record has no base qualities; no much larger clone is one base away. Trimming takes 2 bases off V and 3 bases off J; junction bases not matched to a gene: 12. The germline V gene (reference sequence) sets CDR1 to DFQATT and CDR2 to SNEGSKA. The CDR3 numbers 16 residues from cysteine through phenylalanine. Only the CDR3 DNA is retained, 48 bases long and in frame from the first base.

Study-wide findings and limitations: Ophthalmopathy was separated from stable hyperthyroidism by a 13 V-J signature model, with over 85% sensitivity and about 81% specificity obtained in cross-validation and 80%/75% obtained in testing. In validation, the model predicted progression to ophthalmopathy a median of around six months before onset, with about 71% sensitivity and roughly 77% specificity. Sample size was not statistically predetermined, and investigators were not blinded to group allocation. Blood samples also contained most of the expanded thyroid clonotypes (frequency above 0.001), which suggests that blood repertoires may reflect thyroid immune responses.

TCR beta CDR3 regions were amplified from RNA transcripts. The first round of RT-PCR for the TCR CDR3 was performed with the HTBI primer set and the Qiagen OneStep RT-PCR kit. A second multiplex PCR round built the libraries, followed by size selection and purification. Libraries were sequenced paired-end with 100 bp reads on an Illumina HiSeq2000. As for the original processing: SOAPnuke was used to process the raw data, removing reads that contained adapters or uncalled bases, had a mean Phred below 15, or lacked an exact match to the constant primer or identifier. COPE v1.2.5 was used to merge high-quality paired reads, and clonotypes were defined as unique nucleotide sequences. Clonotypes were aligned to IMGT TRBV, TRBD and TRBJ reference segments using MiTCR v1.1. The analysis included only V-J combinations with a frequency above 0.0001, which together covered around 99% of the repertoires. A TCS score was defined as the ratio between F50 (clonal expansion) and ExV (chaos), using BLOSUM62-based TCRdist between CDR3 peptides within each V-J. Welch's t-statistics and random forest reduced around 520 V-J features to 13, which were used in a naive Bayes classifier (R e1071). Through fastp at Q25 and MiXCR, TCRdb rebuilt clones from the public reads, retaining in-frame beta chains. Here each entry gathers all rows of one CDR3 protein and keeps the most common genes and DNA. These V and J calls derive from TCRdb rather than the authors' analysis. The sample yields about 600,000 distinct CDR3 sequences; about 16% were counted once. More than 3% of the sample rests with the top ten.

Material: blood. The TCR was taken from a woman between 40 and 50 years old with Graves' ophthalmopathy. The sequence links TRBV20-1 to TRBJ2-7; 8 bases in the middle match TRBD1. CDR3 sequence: CSARSIRQGTFYEQYF. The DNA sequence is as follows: TGCAGTGCTAGATCCATACGACAGGGGACTTTCTACGAGCAGTACTTC.